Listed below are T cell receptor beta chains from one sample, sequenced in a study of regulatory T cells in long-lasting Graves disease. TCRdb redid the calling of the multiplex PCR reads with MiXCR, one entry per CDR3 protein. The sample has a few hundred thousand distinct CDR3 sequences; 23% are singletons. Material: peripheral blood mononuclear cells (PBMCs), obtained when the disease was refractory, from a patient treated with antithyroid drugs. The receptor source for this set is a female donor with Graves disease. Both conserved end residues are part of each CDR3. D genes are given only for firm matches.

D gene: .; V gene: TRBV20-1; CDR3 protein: CSASQGSQPQHF
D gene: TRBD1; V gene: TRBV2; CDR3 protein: CASSGQGAGTEAFF
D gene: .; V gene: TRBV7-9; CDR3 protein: CASSLRTEKTGELFF
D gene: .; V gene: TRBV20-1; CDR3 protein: CSATTEGEQYF
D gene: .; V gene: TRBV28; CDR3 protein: CASSPSRGIYEQYF
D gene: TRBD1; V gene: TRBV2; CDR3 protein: CASSPTGGSTEAFF
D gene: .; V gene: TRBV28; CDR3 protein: CASSLNIMNTEAFF
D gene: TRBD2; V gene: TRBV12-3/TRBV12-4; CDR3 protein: CATRAGGGEGSYNEQFF
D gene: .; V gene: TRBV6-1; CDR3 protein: CASSVAGAGNTIYF
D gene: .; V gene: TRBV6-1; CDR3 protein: CASSPGVATEAFF
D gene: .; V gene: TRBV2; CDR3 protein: CASSDRTSHGELFF
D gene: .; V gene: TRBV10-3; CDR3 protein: CASQVQMNTEAFF
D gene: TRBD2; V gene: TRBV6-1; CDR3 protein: CASSEEGLAGGSGTGELFF
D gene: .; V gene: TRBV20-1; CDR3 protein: CSATPGNTIYF
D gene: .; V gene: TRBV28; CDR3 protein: CASSSHPARYEQYF
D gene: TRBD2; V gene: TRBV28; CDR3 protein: CASSLGLAGKNEQFF
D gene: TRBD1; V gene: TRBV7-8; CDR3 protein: CASSARQGVTDTQYF
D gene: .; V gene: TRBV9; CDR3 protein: CASSVTHGGGEAFF